A selection of T cell receptor beta chains follows, all from one sample in a study of response to subunit inactivated influenza vaccine. TCRdb analysed the RT-PCR reads with MiXCR anew, one entry per CDR3 protein. Of about 700,000 distinct CDR3 sequences listed, 12% to 15% were seen once; the top ten hold less than 8.5%. This material consisted of PBMCs from blood, taken approximately 15 days before vaccination. These receptors were obtained from a man aged 45 to 65 who received an inactivated influenza vaccine. Both conserved end residues are trimmed from each CDR3. A D gene is named only where the DNA matches it firmly.

j_gene,d_gene,v_gene,len,CDR3aa
TRBJ2-3,.,TRBV5-1,14,ASRNSGGGGTDTQY
TRBJ2-1,.,TRBV20-1,11,SARDSVGVEQF
TRBJ2-1,.,TRBV28,17,ASSRRGVGAGSSYNEQF
TRBJ2-5,.,TRBV6-2/TRBV6-3,14,ASSYPLGFDEETQY
TRBJ1-1,.,TRBV2,13,ASSSPSGVNTEAF
TRBJ2-7,TRBD2,TRBV20-1,12,SASSGGGFYEQY
TRBJ2-5,.,TRBV20-1,13,CARAPLLMGETQY
TRBJ2-3,.,TRBV5-1,11,ASSGGPGDTQY
TRBJ1-4,TRBD1,TRBV2,13,ASSQLGTGNEKLF
TRBJ2-7,.,TRBV12-3/TRBV12-4,11,ASSRRGFYEQY
TRBJ2-3,TRBD1,TRBV5-5,14,ASSFPRGKGPDTQY
TRBJ2-5,.,TRBV15,13,ATSKWTEDQETQY
TRBJ2-7,TRBD1,TRBV28,12,ASLTHGTGNEQY
TRBJ2-7,TRBD1,TRBV7-9,10,ASRKTGGEQY
TRBJ2-7,.,TRBV28,16,ASSQPTFAGRNSYEQY
TRBJ2-1,TRBD1,TRBV10-3,13,AISGGTGTLNEQF
TRBJ2-5,.,TRBV4-1,14,ASSQVSNRVRETQY
TRBJ1-5,.,TRBV12-3/TRBV12-4,11,ASRDTGRQPQH
TRBJ1-1,.,TRBV20-1,10,SALRVGTEAF
TRBJ2-3,TRBD2,TRBV20-1,14,SAKTLTGGNTDTQY
TRBJ1-6,TRBD1,TRBV3-1,12,ASRDRAGNSPLH
TRBJ1-5,.,TRBV9,12,ASSVEGGNQPQH
TRBJ2-6,TRBD1,TRBV20-1,18,SARTQDRGLTYSGANVLT
TRBJ1-1,.,TRBV12-3/TRBV12-4,11,ASAETMNTEAF
TRBJ1-2,.,TRBV5-1,12,ASSLGTMNYGYT
TRBJ2-4,TRBD2,TRBV11-2,17,ASSRDWGLAGVRKNIQY
TRBJ1-5,.,TRBV19,12,ASQKQWGNQPQH
TRBJ2-3,.,TRBV5-1,12,ASSLWSSTDTQY
TRBJ2-1,TRBD2,TRBV5-1,11,ASSPRGGREQF
TRBJ2-2,.,TRBV5-1,12,ASSLGQHTGELF
TRBJ2-5,TRBD1,TRBV5-1,12,ASSRDRELKTQY
TRBJ1-6,.,TRBV9,15,ASSDEYTEGSGSPLH
TRBJ2-3,.,TRBV24-1,12,ATSDRLLADTQY
TRBJ2-3,.,TRBV9,13,ASSVAGPKGDTQY
TRBJ2-5,.,TRBV20-1,11,SARASFKETQY
TRBJ2-5,.,TRBV20-1,12,SARSPASQETQY
TRBJ2-3,TRBD2,TRBV20-1,13,SASLAGDGTDTQY